The sequence of this TCR beta chain was determined in a study of shared clonotypes between healthy human individuals. Study summary: Per donor, CD8 memory used one plate, CD8 naive used two, CD4 memory used three and CD4 naive used three.

CDR1 and CDR2 from the germline V gene are SGHTA and FQGNSA. V was trimmed by 2 bases and J by 1 base, leaving 17 bases between them. The CDR3 is 17 amino acids. CD45RO-negative, CCR7-positively selected cells formed the naive CD8 fraction, excluding terminally differentiated effector memory CD45RA+ cells. Each subset's genomic DNA was split evenly across several immunoSEQ plates. TCRdb keeps only in-frame clones here, not all; method: immunoSEQ multiplex PCR. The sample lists millions of clones; around 96% were seen once. The genes are TRBV7-2 and TRBJ2-5; maybe TRBD2 (6 bases). The source material was naive CD8+ T cells sorted from blood. The TCR comes from a man between 18 and 35 years old in good health. The DNA for the CDR3 is TGTGCCAGCAGCTTATCCCTCGGGCGGGACCCCCAAGAGACCCAGTACTTC. Protein sequence: CASSLSLGRDPQETQYF.